These 17 T cell receptor beta chains were all obtained from the same sample, sequenced in a study of T cells in tuberculosis. Cells were sorted from thawed PBMC rested overnight and stained with GMM-loaded CD1B tetramer, viability dye and anti-CD3. The lipid loaded on the CD1B tetramers was C32 glucose monomycolate from Rhodococcus equi. TCRdb keeps only in-frame clones here, not all; method: immunoSEQ multiplex PCR. The data hold about 58,000 clones, with roughly 88% observed a single time. Sequencing was carried out using CD1b-GMM tetramer-negative cells sorted from PBMCs. The source of these receptors is an adult woman with latent tuberculosis.

This chain links TRBV28 with TRBJ2-1; 7 bases fit TRBD1. V shed 6 bases and J 0 bases; nucleotides not matched to a gene: 8. The CDR3 runs 16 residues. Germline V lookup: CDR1 MDHEN, CDR2 SYDVKM. The CDR3 nucleotides read TGTGCCAGCAGGGGACAGTACCGGAGCTCCTACAATGAGCAGTTCTTC. It codes for CASRGQYRSSYNEQFF.

The chain couples TRBV7-2 to TRBJ1-3; D is undetermined. This CDR3 is built from 16 residues. Trimming removed 1 base from V and 3 bases from J, with 13 bases in between. Germline V gene data show CDR1 as SGHTA and CDR2 as FQGNSA. The CDR3 sequence: CASSLGYLGVGNTIYF. The DNA of the CDR3 is TGTGCCAGCAGCTTAGGGTATCTGGGAGTTGGAAACACCATATATTTT.

The genes are TRBV6-5 and TRBJ1-1; a weak D match, TRBD1 (6 bases). The CDR3 spans 13 residues. V was trimmed by 6 bases and J by 1 base, leaving 9 bases between them. Germline assignment: CDR1 MNHEY and CDR2 SVGAGI. The CDR3 DNA is TGTGCCAGCAGGGACAGTCCGAACACTGAAGCTTTCTTT. Translated: CASRDSPNTEAFF.

V usage is TRBV11-2 and J usage is TRBJ2-7; 8 nucleotides match TRBD2. CDR1 is SGHAT, CDR2 FQNNGV, per germline. The V gene end was trimmed by 2 bases and the J gene end by 3 bases; junction bases not matched to a gene: 9. This CDR3 spans 16 amino acids. The CDR3, as DNA: TGTGCCAGCAGCTTAAGAGAGCGGGAGAAAAGCTACGAGCAGTACTTC. Encoded protein: CASSLREREKSYEQYF.

The chain links TRBV5-4 to TRBJ2-1; 7 bases are a match to TRBD1. Germline CDR1 is SGHNT and CDR2 is YYREEE (reference sequence). J gave up 2 bases and V 1 base, and 3 bases lay outside the gene matches. CDR3 length: 15 amino acids. In DNA form, the CDR3 reads TGTGCCAGCAGCTTGCGACAGGGACCCTACAATGAGCAGTTCTTC. Translated: CASSLRQGPYNEQFF.

The J gene is TRBJ1-6, the V gene TRBV7-8, with no clear D. This CDR3 comprises 13 residues. The V gene lost 3 bases and the J gene lost 10 bases, with 10 bases spanning the gap. The germline CDR1 and CDR2 sequences are SGHVS and FQNEAQ. This CDR3 reads CASSLSGKSPLHF. The CDR3 region has the DNA TGTGCCAGCAGCTTGTCGGGGAAGTCACCCCTCCACTTT.

This rearrangement joins TRBV7-2 to TRBJ2-5; 11 positions agree with TRBD2. CDR3 length equals 18 residues. The V segment lost 5 bases and the J segment 7 bases; nucleotides outside the gene matches: 18. Germline CDR1 is SGHTA and CDR2 is FQGNSA. The CDR3 DNA sequence: TGTGCCAGCAGCCAAGAGCCCAGACTAGCGGGAAAACTGGGGACCCAGTACTTC. Translation: CASSQEPRLAGKLGTQYF.

The chain links TRBV11-2 to TRBJ2-7; D unclear. The CDR3 length is 12 residues. Germline V gene sequence: CDR1 SGHAT, CDR2 FQNNGV. V was shortened by 0 bases and J by 2 bases, with 2 bases between the two germline ends. CDR3 bases: TGTGCCAGCAGCTTAGATACCTACGAGCAGTACTTC. Translation gives CASSLDTYEQYF.

The genes are TRBV7-2 and TRBJ1-6; TRBD1 matches at 8 bases. This CDR3 has 17 amino acids. The trim removed 1 base at V and 11 bases at J, leaving 13 bases unmatched. Germline loops: CDR1 SGHTA, CDR2 FQGNSA. This CDR3 reads CASSLGVYVAGGPPLHF. The CDR3 nucleotides read TGTGCCAGCAGCTTAGGGGTTTATGTGGCAGGGGGCCCACCCCTCCACTTT.

The rearrangement uses TRBV9 and TRBJ2-6, with 8 bases identical to TRBD1. The CDR3 runs 16 residues. The V segment lost 3 bases and the J segment 2 bases; nucleotides outside the gene matches: 4. The germline V gene has CDR1 SGDLS and CDR2 YYNGEE. The CDR3 loop reads CASSEQTGAGANVLTF. The CDR3 DNA follows: TGTGCCAGCAGCGAACAGACAGGGGCTGGGGCCAACGTCCTGACTTTC.

The chain recombines TRBV15 with TRBJ2-1; 10 bases map to TRBD1. CDR1 and CDR2 from the germline V gene are LNHNV and YYDKDF (reference sequence). The V gene end was trimmed by 8 bases and the J gene end by 4 bases; junction bases not matched to a gene: 8. This CDR3 has 15 amino acids. This CDR3 reads CATGQRQGAYNEQFF. CDR3 sequence (DNA): TGTGCCACCGGCCAACGACAGGGGGCTTACAATGAGCAGTTCTTC.

This clone was recorded a few times. The chain couples TRBV28 to TRBJ2-7, with D possibly matching TRBD1 (5 bases). Germline V gene lookup returns CDR1 MDHEN and CDR2 SYDVKM. Between the trimmed V and J ends, which lost 5 bases and 2 bases, there was a span of 16 bases. This CDR3 contains 15 residues. CDR3 loop: CASSPVAGITYEQYF. CDR3 nucleotide sequence: TGTGCCAGCAGTCCCGTGGCAGGGATAACCTACGAGCAGTACTTC.

The genes are TRBV2 and TRBJ2-7; no clear D gene. V was shortened by 4 bases and J by 1 base, with 11 bases between the two germline ends. The CDR3 is made up of 14 amino acids. The germline CDR1 and CDR2 sequences are SNHLY and FYNNEI. The CDR3: CASSAKQNSYEQYF. The CDR3 bases are TGTGCCAGCAGTGCGAAACAGAATTCCTACGAGCAGTACTTC.

The rearrangement links TRBV28 to TRBJ2-4, with 7 bases lining up with TRBD2. The germline gives CDR1 MDHEN, CDR2 SYDVKM. The CDR3 is 15 residues long. V gave up 5 bases and J gave up 3 bases; unmatched junction bases: 7. The CDR3 sequence is CASSNGGFDKNIQYF. CDR3 nucleotide sequence: TGTGCCAGCAGTAACGGGGGGTTTGACAAAAACATTCAGTACTTC.

The chain couples TRBV19 to TRBJ2-7; D is unclear. CDR1 LNHDA and CDR2 SQIVND come from the germline V gene (reference sequence). Trimming left V 5 bases short and J 1 base short, with 6 bases between. The CDR3 is 12 residues long. CDR3 sequence (DNA): TGTGCCAGTAGTTCCAGGTCCTACGAGCAGTACTTC. Its protein is CASSSRSYEQYF.

The V and J genes are TRBV7-3 and TRBJ2-1; D might be TRBD2 (6 bases). This CDR3 has 13 residues. CDR1 and CDR2 from the germline V gene are SGHTA and FQGTGA. The V gene lost 3 bases and the J gene lost 6 bases, with 9 bases spanning the gap. In DNA, the CDR3 is TGTGCCAGCAGCTTGGGGACTCCCAATGAGCAGTTCTTC. Residues: CASSLGTPNEQFF.

The V gene is TRBV27, the J gene TRBJ2-3; possibly TRBD1 for D (5 bases). With 4 bases removed from V and 0 bases from J, the gap between germline ends came to 14 bases. The CDR3 extends over 16 amino acids. The germline V gene encodes CDR1 MNHEY and CDR2 SMNVEV (reference sequence). CDR3 sequence: CASSSHYRNSTDTQYF. The CDR3 region has the DNA TGTGCCAGCAGTTCCCACTACAGGAATAGCACAGATACGCAGTATTTT.